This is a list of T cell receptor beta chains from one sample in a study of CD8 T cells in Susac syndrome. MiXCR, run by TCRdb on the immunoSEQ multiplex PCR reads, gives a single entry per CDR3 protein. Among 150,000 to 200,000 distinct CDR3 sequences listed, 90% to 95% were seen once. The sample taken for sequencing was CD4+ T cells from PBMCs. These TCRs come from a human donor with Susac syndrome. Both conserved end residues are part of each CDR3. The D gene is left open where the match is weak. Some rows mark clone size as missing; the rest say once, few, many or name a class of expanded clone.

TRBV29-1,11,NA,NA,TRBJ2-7,CSVGLKYEQYF,TGCAGCGTCGGACTAAAATACGAGCAGTACTTC
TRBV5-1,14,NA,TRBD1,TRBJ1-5,CASSEQGNNQPQHF,TGCGCCAGCAGCGAACAGGGGAACAATCAGCCCCAGCATTTT
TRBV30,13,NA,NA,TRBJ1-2,CAWSRQGMLGYTF,TGTGCCTGGAGTCGTCAGGGAATGCTGGGCTACACCTTC
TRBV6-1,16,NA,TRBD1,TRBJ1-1,CASSAPDRGRYTEAFF,TGTGCCAGCAGTGCCCCGGACAGGGGTCGGTACACTGAAGCTTTCTTT
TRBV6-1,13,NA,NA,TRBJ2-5,CASSLMGEETQYF,TGTGCCAGCAGTCTAATGGGGGAAGAGACCCAGTACTTC
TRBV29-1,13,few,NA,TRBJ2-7,CSVPKASSYEQYF,TGCAGCGTTCCAAAGGCAAGCTCCTACGAGCAGTACTTC
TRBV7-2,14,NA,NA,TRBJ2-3,CASSFATSTDTQYF,TGTGCCAGCAGCTTTGCGACTAGCACAGATACGCAGTATTTT
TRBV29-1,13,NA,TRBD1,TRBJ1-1,CSVVKNQGAEAFF,TGCAGCGTTGTTAAGAATCAGGGGGCTGAAGCTTTCTTT
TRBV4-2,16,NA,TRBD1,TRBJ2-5,CASSQDRDRQQETQYF,TGTGCCAGCAGCCAAGACCGGGACAGGCAGCAAGAGACCCAGTACTTC
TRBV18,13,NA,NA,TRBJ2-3,CASSPPGHNTQYF,TGTGCCAGCTCACCACCGGGACACAATACGCAGTATTTT
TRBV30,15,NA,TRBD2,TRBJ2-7,CAWSGGLRGFYEQYF,TGTGCCTGGAGTGGGGGCCTGCGGGGGTTCTACGAGCAGTACTTC
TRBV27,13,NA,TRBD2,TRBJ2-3,CASRRGVKDTQYF,TGTGCCAGCAGACGGGGGGTTAAAGATACGCAGTATTTT
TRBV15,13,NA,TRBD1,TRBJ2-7,CATSRTGAYEQYF,TGTGCCACCAGCAGGACAGGGGCCTACGAGCAGTACTTC
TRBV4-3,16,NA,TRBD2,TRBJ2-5,CASSQDERGGQETQYF,TGCGCCAGCAGCCAAGATGAGCGGGGGGGCCAAGAGACCCAGTACTTC
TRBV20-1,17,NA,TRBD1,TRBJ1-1,CSARDLAGQRRNTEAFF,TGCAGTGCTAGAGATTTAGCGGGACAGAGAAGGAACACTGAAGCTTTCTTT
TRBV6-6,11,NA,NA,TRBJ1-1,CASSNLGGAFF,TGTGCCAGCAGCAACTTGGGGGGGGCTTTCTTT
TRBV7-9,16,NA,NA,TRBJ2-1,CASSPRGAGQYNEQFF,TGTGCCAGCAGCCCCCGAGGGGCGGGCCAGTACAATGAGCAGTTCTTC
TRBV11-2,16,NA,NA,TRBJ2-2,CASSQRAGNEAGELFF,TGTGCCAGCAGCCAAAGGGCAGGGAACGAGGCCGGGGAGCTGTTTTTT
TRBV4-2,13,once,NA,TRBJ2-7,CASSQERGQGEYF,TGTGCCAGCAGCCAAGAAAGGGGACAAGGGGAGTACTTC
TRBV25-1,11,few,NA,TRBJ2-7,CASRLDHEQYF,TGTGCCAGCAGGTTAGACCACGAGCAGTACTTC
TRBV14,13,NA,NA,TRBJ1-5,CASSRNSNQPQHF,TGTGCCAGCAGCCGGAATAGCAATCAGCCCCAGCATTTT
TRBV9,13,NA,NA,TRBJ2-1,CASSVRLYNEQFF,TGTGCCAGCAGCGTACGACTCTACAATGAGCAGTTCTTC
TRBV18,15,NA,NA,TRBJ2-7,CASSPPGRDAYEQYF,TGTGCCAGCTCACCACCGGGACGGGATGCATACGAGCAGTACTTC
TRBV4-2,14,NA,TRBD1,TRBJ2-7,CASSQADREKEQYF,TGTGCCAGCAGCCAAGCGGACAGGGAGAAAGAGCAGTACTTC
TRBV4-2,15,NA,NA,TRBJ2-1,CASSLITGDNNEQFF,TGTGCCAGCAGCCTCATCACGGGGGACAACAATGAGCAGTTCTTC
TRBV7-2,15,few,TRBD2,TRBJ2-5,CASSLQRGGGETQYF,TGTGCCAGCAGCTTACAGCGGGGGGGCGGGGAGACCCAGTACTTC
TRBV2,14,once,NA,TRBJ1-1,CASRLRSYDTEAFF,TGTGCCAGCAGGTTACGCTCCTACGACACTGAAGCTTTCTTT
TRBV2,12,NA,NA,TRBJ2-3,CASSEGSDTQYF,TGTGCCAGCAGTGAAGGCTCAGATACGCAGTATTTT
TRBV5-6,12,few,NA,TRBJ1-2,CASSLGGDGYTF,TGTGCCAGCAGCTTGGGGGGAGACGGCTACACCTTC
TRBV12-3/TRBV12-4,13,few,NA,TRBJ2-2,CASRMQGAGELFF,TGTGCCAGCAGGATGCAGGGCGCCGGGGAGCTGTTTTTT
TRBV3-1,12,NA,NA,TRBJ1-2,CASSLSGSGYTF,TGTGCCAGCAGCCTCTCAGGGAGTGGCTACACCTTC
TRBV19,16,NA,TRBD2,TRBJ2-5,CASSTRTSGGEETQYF,TGTGCCAGTAGTACCCGGACTAGCGGGGGGGAAGAGACCCAGTACTTC
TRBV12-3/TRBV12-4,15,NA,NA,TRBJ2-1,CASSIQGTNRNEQFF,TGTGCCAGCAGCATACAGGGTACGAACAGGAATGAGCAGTTCTTC
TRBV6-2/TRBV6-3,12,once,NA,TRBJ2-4,CASSRAQDIQYF,TGTGCCAGCAGTCGGGCCCAAGACATTCAGTACTTC
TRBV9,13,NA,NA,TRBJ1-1,CASSVGTNFEAFF,TGTGCCAGCAGCGTAGGGACAAATTTCGAAGCTTTCTTT